The 18 T cell receptor beta chains presented below share a single source sample, sequenced in a study of OX40 agonist ivuxolimab in advanced cancers. Libraries were prepared by immunoSEQ multiplex PCR; TCRdb keeps only in-frame clonotypes and omits some of them. In the table there are about 45,000 clones, under 95% of which are singletons. This specimen was CD4+ or CD8+ T cells sorted from blood, taken in a trial of the OX40 agonist ivuxolimab. These TCRs come from an adult with an advanced solid tumor such as melanoma, head and neck, liver or kidney cancer.

The chain joins TRBV5-6 to TRBJ2-7; D is uncertain. CDR3 length: 12 residues. V was shortened by 3 bases and J by 3 bases, with 7 bases between the two germline ends. Germline V CDR1 and CDR2: SGHDT, YYEEEE. CDR3 sequence (DNA): TGTGCCAGCAGCTCCCCCGTCTACGAGCAGTACTTC. The encoded protein is CASSSPVYEQYF.

This chain uses TRBV5-1 with TRBJ2-3, with 9 positions matching TRBD1. The V gene end was trimmed by 0 bases and the J gene end by 4 bases; junction bases not matched to a gene: 9. The CDR3 length is 17 residues. Germline CDR1 and CDR2: SGHRS and YFSETQ. CDR3 sequence reads: CASSLAVGQGVSDTQYF. The CDR3 nucleotides read TGCGCCAGCAGCTTGGCCGTGGGACAGGGAGTATCAGATACGCAGTATTTT. Full variable domain (remainder filled in from reference TRBV5-1 and TRBJ2-3): KAGVTQTPRYLIKTRGQQVTLSCSPISGHRSVSWYQQTPGQGLQFLFEYFSETQRNKGNFPGRFSGRQFSNSRSEMNVSTLELGDSALYLCASSLAVGQGVSDTQYFGPGTRLTVL.

The chain employs TRBV7-8 and TRBJ1-2; D remains unclear. V dropped 5 bases and J dropped 4 bases, with 8 bases sitting between them. From germline, CDR1 is SGHVS and CDR2 FQNEAQ. This CDR3 has 12 amino acids. Here the CDR3 DNA reads TGTGCCAGCAGCCAAGGGCTCTATGGCTACACCTTC. It encodes CASSQGLYGYTF.

The rearrangement links TRBV13 to TRBJ2-3; 10 bases agree with TRBD2. Germline V gene lookup returns CDR1 PRHDT and CDR2 FYEKMQ (reference sequence). The junction had 15 bases not matched to a gene; V was cut back by 5 bases and J by 1 base. The CDR3 has 19 amino acids. The CDR3 bases are TGTGCCAGCAGCAACAGGGGCACCGGACTAGCGGCTGGCACAGATACGCAGTATTTT. Translated, it gives CASSNRGTGLAAGTDTQYF.

The chain joins TRBV19 to TRBJ2-1, with a possible D match to TRBD1 (5 bases). Trimming left V 0 bases short and J 8 bases short, with 20 bases between. The CDR3 runs to 17 residues. CDR1 is LNHDA and CDR2 is SQIVND in the germline V gene (reference sequence). The CDR3 nucleotides are TGTGCCAGTAGTATAGATTGGGGCCTCCCTCTAGGCGATGAGCAGTTCTTC. This gives the protein CASSIDWGLPLGDEQFF.

This clone is a singleton in its sample. The V and J genes are TRBV7-2 and TRBJ2-7; D ambiguous. The CDR3 contains 13 residues. Trimming shortened V by 1 base and J by 7 bases, and 11 bases separated the two germline ends. Germline CDR1 and CDR2: SGHTA and FQGNSA. This CDR3 is CASSLEAVWEQYF. CDR3 nucleotide sequence: TGTGCCAGCAGCTTAGAGGCCGTTTGGGAGCAGTACTTC.

The chain carries TRBV10-1 and TRBJ1-2; maybe TRBD1 (6 bases). This CDR3 is 13 amino acids long. With 3 bases removed from V and 3 bases from J, the gap between germline ends came to 8 bases. CDR1 and CDR2 (germline): WNHNN, SYGVQD (reference sequence). The CDR3 is CASSDGQHYGYTF. The CDR3 bases are TGCGCCAGCAGTGACGGACAGCACTATGGCTACACCTTC.

This chain links TRBV7-9 with TRBJ2-7, with no clear D. V lost 5 bases to trimming and J lost 5 bases, with 10 bases between them. Germline loops: CDR1 SEHNR, CDR2 FQNEAQ (reference sequence). CDR3 length equals 12 residues. In nucleotides, the CDR3 is TGTGCCAGCAGCAAAGACGTCCACGAGCAGTACTTC. As protein: CASSKDVHEQYF.

V usage is TRBV11-2 and J usage is TRBJ2-1; D is uncertain. The CDR3 contains 12 residues. The V end was cut by 1 base, the J end by 6 bases, with 4 bases between. Germline CDR1 reads SGHAT; CDR2 reads FQNNGV. CDR3 sequence reads: CASSLVSNEQFF. The CDR3 DNA is TGTGCCAGCAGCTTAGTTTCCAATGAGCAGTTCTTC.

The V and J genes are TRBV11-1 and TRBJ1-1; 7 nucleotides agree with TRBD1. Germline lookup yields CDR1 SGHAT and CDR2 FQDESV (reference sequence). V lost 2 bases to trimming and J lost 6 bases; unmatched junction nucleotides: 9. This CDR3 region has 15 residues. CDR3 residues: CASSLWRDSLSEAFF. CDR3 DNA: TGTGCCAGCAGCTTATGGCGGGACAGCCTCTCTGAAGCTTTCTTT. The full variable domain, rest sourced from reference TRBV11-1 and TRBJ1-1, is EAEVAQSPRYKITEKSQAVAFWCDPISGHATLYWYRQILGQGPELLVQFQDESVVDDSQLPKDRFSAERLKGVDSTLKIQPAELGDSAMYLCASSLWRDSLSEAFFGQGTRLTVV.

The chain couples TRBV7-3 to TRBJ1-1; D ambiguous. The CDR3 has 13 residues. Germline V lookup: CDR1 SGHTA, CDR2 FQGTGA. V lost 3 bases and J 5 bases, leaving 10 bases between the germline ends. The CDR3 DNA reads as TGTGCCAGCAGCTTGGTTTCGGGGACTGAAGCTTTCTTT. This gives the protein CASSLVSGTEAFF.

The chain joins TRBV6-5 to TRBJ2-7; 7 bases map to TRBD1. Germline CDR1 MNHEY, CDR2 SVGAGI. CDR3 size: 13 residues. V dropped 8 bases and J dropped 6; count of bases not matched to a gene: 10. This CDR3 reads CASGTAPQGEQYF. In DNA form, the CDR3 reads TGTGCCAGCGGGACAGCCCCACAGGGCGAGCAGTACTTC.

Only one count was recorded for this clone. The V gene is TRBV30, the J gene TRBJ2-7; D gene ambiguous. CDR3 length: 14 residues. Trimming left V 0 bases short and J 9 bases short, with 18 bases between. Germline V lookup: CDR1 GTSNPN, CDR2 SVGIG (reference sequence). Written as DNA, the CDR3 is TGTGCCTGGAGTGTTGAAGCCTTGGCGGTGGTGCAGTACTTC. Its protein product is CAWSVEALAVVQYF. Full variable domain (remainder filled in from reference TRBV30 and TRBJ2-7): SQTIHQWPATLVQPVGSPLSLECTVEGTSNPNLYWYRQAAGRGLQLLFYSVGIGQISSEVPQNLSASRPQDRQFILSSKKLLLSDSGFYLCAWSVEALAVVQYFGPGTRLTVT.

V gene TRBV7-9 combines with J gene TRBJ2-3; a weak D match, TRBD2 (6 bases). This CDR3 is 15 amino acids long. The V and J ends lost 5 bases and 0 bases respectively, with 12 bases between them. CDR1 is SEHNR and CDR2 is FQNEAQ in the germline V gene (reference sequence). The CDR3 sequence: CASSPAGSSTDTQYF. CDR3 bases: TGTGCCAGCAGCCCTGCGGGGTCTAGCACAGATACGCAGTATTTT.

Notes on this clone: Relative to the germline gene, one junction end is altered; a read error may explain this. The rearrangement links TRBV7-7 to TRBJ2-3; 7 positions match TRBD2. This CDR3 is built from 14 residues. Looked up from germline, CDR1 is SSHAT and CDR2 is FNYEAQ (reference sequence). The CDR3 region is CASSPGTNTDTQYF. CDR3 coding DNA: TGTGCTAGCAGCCCCGGGACTAACACAGATACGCAGTATTTT.

This sequence joins TRBV6-6 and TRBJ2-1; D is unclear. The V and J ends lost 5 bases and 3 bases respectively, with 5 bases between them. Germline V gene data show CDR1 as MNHNY and CDR2 as SVGAGI (reference sequence). This CDR3 contains 12 residues. The CDR3 DNA reads as TGTGCCAGCAGTGTAAACTACAATGAGCAGTTCTTC. Translating it yields CASSVNYNEQFF.

This chain links TRBV27 with TRBJ2-3; TRBD1 matches at 7 bases. The CDR3 spans 13 residues. Germline V gene sequence: CDR1 MNHEY, CDR2 SMNVEV (reference sequence). With 10 bases clipped from V and 3 bases from J, the junction kept 7 bases outside the gene matches. CDR3 DNA: TGTGCCATAGGGACAGAGAATACAGATACGCAGTATTTT. Protein product: CAIGTENTDTQYF.

This clone was counted a single time. The chain employs TRBV4-1 and TRBJ2-7; D is unclear. CDR1 and CDR2 from the germline V gene are MGHRA and YSYEKL. The CDR3 runs to 14 residues. Trimming cost V 0 bases and J 6 bases, with 12 bases left between them. The CDR3 sequence: CASSQDLKGPEQYF. For the CDR3, the DNA is TGCGCCAGCAGCCAAGATCTGAAAGGACCCGAGCAGTACTTC.